This record concerns one T cell receptor (beta chain) sequence. The table came from immunoSEQ multiplex PCR; TCRdb's copy has only in-frame clones and leaves some out. The sample lists approximately 500,000 clones; over 70% were seen once. The data belong to a study of shared clonotypes between healthy human individuals. Sequenced sample: PBMCs. The clonotype comes from a woman aged 35 to 49 in good health. Some clones in this sample may be carry-over from other donors' samples.

CDR3 DNA: TGTGCCAGCAGTGACAGATTAAACTACGAGCAGTACTTC. Its protein is CASSDRLNYEQYF. The chain employs TRBV2 and TRBJ2-7; D is unclear. Germline-derived CDR1 and CDR2 are SNHLY and FYNNEI. The germline V and J ends were trimmed by 3 bases and 3 bases, with 9 bases remaining between them. This CDR3 is built from 13 residues.